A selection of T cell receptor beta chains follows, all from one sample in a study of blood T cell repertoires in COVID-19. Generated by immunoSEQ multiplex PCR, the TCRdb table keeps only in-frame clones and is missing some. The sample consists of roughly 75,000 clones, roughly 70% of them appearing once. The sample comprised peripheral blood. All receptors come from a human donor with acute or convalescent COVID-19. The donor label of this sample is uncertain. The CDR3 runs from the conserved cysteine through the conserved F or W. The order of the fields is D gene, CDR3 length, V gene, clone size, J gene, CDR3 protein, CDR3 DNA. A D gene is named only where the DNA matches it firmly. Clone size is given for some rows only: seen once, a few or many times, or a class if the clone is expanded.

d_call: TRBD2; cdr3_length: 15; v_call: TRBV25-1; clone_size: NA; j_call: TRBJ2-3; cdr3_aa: CASSRTSGSTDTQYF; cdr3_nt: TGTGCCAGCAGCCGGACTAGCGGAAGCACAGATACGCAGTATTTT
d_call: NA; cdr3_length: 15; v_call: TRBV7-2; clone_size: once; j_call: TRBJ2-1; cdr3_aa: CASSLQGPSYNEQFF; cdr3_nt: TGTGCCAGCAGCTTGCAGGGTCCCTCCTACAATGAGCAGTTCTTC
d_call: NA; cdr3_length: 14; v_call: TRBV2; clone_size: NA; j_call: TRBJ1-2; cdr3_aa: CASSPAAGNYGYTF; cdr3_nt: TGTGCCAGCAGTCCTGCGGCGGGGAACTATGGCTACACCTTC
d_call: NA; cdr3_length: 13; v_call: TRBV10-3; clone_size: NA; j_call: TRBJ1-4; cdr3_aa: CAISMGPGEKLFF; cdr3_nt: TGTGCCATCTCCATGGGTCCCGGGGAAAAACTGTTTTTT
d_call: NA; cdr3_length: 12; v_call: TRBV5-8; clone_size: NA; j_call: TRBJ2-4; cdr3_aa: CASSPRQSIQYF; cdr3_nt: TGTGCCAGCAGCCCACGACAGAGCATTCAGTACTTC
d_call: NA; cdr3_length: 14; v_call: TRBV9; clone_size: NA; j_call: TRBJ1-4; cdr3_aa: CASSVDSLNEKLFF; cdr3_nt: TGTGCCAGCAGCGTGGACAGCCTTAATGAAAAACTGTTTTTT
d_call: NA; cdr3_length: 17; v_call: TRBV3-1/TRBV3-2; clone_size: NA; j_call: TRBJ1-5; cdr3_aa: CASSQGQPPRGNQPQHF; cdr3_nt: TGTGCCAGCAGCCAAGGGCAGCCCCCTAGAGGCAATCAGCCCCAGCATTTT
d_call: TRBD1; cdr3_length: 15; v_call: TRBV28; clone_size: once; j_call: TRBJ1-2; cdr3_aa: CASSTSTGWLYGYTF; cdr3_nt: TGTGCCAGCAGTACCTCGACAGGGTGGCTTTATGGCTACACCTTC
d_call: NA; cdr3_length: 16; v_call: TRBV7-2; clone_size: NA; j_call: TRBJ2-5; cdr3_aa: CASSHPSTGAQETQYF; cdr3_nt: TGTGCCAGCAGCCACCCTAGTACTGGGGCCCAAGAGACCCAGTACTTC
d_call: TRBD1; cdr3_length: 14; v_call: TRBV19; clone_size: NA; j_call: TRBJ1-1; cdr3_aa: CASRDRDGYTEAFF; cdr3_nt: TGTGCCAGTAGAGACAGGGATGGCTACACTGAAGCTTTCTTT
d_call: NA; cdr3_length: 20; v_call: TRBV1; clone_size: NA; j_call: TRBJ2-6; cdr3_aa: CTSSQDRPGTTSSGANVLTF; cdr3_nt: TGCACCAGCAGCCAAGATCGCCCTGGGACTACAAGCTCTGGGGCCAACGTCCTGACTTTC
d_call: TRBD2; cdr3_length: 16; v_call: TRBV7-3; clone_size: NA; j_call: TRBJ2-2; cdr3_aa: CASSRTSTRNTGELFF; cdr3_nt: TGTGCCAGCAGCCGGACTAGCACAAGGAACACCGGGGAGCTGTTTTTT
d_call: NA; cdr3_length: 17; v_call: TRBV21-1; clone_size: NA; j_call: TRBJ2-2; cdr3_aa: CASSKALSGSNTGELFF; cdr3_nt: TGTGCCAGCAGCAAAGCCCTTAGCGGATCGAACACCGGGGAGCTGTTTTTT
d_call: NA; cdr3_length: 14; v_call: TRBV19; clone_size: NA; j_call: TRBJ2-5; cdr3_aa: CASSAGGTSETQYF; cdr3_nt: TGTGCCAGTAGTGCAGGGGGGACATCAGAGACCCAGTACTTC
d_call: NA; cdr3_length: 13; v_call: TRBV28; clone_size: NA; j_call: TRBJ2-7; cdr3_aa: CASSFNRPYEQYF; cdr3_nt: TGTGCCAGCAGTTTTAACAGACCCTACGAGCAGTACTTC
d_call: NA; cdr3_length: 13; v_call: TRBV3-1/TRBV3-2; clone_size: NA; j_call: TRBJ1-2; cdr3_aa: CASSQVTDYGYTF; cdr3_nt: TGTGCCAGCAGCCAAGTCACAGACTATGGCTACACCTTC
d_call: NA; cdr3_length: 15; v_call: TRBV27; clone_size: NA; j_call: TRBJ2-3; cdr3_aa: CASSFSGGPTDTQYF; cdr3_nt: TGTGCCAGCAGTTTTTCCGGAGGACCCACAGATACGCAGTATTTT
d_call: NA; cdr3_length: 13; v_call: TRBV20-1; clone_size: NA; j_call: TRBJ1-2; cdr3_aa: CSASGTPGVGYTF; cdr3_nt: TGCAGTGCCAGTGGGACGCCAGGGGTTGGCTACACCTTC
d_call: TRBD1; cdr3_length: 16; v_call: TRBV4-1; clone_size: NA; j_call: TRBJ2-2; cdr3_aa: CASSQDFGTGREELFF; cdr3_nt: TGCGCCAGCAGCCAAGATTTCGGGACAGGACGTGAGGAGTTGTTTTTT
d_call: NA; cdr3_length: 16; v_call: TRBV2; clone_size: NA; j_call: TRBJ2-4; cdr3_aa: CASSEITQGAKNIQYF; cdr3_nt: TGTGCCAGCAGTGAAATTACGCAGGGGGCCAAAAACATTCAGTACTTC
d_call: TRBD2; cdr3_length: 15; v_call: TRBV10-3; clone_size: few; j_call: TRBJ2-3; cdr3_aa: CAIRRLAGNTDTQYF; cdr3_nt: TGTGCCATCAGAAGACTAGCGGGGAACACAGATACGCAGTATTTT
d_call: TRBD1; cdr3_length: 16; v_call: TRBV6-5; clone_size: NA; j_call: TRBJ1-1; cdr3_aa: CASSYTGQGMNTEAFF; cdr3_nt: TGTGCCAGCAGTTACACGGGACAGGGAATGAACACTGAAGCTTTCTTT
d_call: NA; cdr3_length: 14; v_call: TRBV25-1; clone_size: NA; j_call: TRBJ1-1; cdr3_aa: CASSEYRDSGEAFF; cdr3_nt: TGTGCCAGCAGTGAATATAGGGACTCGGGCGAGGCTTTCTTT
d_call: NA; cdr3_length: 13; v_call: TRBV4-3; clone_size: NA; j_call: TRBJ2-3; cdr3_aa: CASSTGLQTTQYF; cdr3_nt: TGCGCCAGCAGCACGGGGTTACAGACAACGCAGTATTTT
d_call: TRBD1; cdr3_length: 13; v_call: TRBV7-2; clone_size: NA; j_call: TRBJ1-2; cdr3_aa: CASSPGQGRGYTF; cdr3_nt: TGTGCCAGCAGCCCCGGACAGGGCCGAGGCTACACCTTC
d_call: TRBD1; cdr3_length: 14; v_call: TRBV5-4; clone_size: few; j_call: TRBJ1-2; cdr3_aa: CASSPGQQSYGYTF; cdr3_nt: TGTGCCAGCAGCCCGGGACAGCAGAGCTATGGCTACACCTTC
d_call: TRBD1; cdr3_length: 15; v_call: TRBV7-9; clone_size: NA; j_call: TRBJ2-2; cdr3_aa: CASSFGTGYTGELFF; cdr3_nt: TGTGCCAGCAGCTTTGGGACAGGGTACACCGGGGAGCTGTTTTTT
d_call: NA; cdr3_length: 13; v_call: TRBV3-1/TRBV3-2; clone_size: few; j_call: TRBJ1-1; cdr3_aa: CASSQNKNTEAFF; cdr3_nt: TGTGCCAGCAGCCAGAACAAGAACACTGAAGCTTTCTTT
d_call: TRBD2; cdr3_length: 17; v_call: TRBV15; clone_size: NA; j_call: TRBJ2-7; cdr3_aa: CATSRAAGGTTLYEQYF; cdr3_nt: TGTGCCACCAGCAGAGCCGCCGGAGGGACTACCCTCTACGAGCAGTACTTC
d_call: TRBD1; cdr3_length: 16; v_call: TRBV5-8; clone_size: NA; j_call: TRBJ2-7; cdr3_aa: CASRHTHGTGSYEQYF; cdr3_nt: TGTGCCAGCAGACATACCCACGGGACAGGGAGCTACGAGCAGTACTTC
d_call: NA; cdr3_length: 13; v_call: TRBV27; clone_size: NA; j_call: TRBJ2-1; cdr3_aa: CASRIALYNEQFF; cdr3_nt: TGTGCCAGCAGGATAGCCCTATACAATGAGCAGTTCTTC
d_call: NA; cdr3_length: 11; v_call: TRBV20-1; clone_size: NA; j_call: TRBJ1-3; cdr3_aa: CSAEQGNTIYF; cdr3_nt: TGCAGTGCCGAACAAGGAAACACCATATATTTT
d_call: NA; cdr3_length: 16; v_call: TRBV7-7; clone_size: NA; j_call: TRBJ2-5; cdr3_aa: CASSPGDTDRAETQYF; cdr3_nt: TGTGCTAGCAGCCCCGGGGACACCGATCGTGCAGAGACCCAGTACTTC
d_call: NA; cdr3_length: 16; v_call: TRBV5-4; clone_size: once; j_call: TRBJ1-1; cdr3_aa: CASSIPTEVLGTEAFF; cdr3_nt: TGTGCCAGCAGCATCCCGACAGAAGTCCTGGGGACTGAAGCTTTCTTT
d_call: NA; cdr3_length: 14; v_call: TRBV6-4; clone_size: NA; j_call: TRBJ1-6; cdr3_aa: CASSTGQYNSPLHF; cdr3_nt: TGTGCCAGCAGTACCGGACAGTATAATTCACCCCTCCACTTT
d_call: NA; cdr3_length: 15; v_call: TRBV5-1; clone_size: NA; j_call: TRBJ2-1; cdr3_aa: CASSLTGSSYNEQFF; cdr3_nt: TGCGCCAGCAGCTTGACGGGGAGCTCCTACAATGAGCAGTTCTTC
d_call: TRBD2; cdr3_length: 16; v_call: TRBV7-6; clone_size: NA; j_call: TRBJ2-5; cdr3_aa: CASSLNSGGARETQYF; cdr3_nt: TGTGCCAGCAGCCTAAATAGCGGGGGGGCGCGAGAGACCCAGTACTTC
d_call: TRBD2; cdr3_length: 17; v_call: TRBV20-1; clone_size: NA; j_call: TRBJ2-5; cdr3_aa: CSASFRGQLAGEETQYF; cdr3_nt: TGCAGTGCTAGTTTTAGGGGACAACTAGCGGGGGAAGAGACCCAGTACTTC
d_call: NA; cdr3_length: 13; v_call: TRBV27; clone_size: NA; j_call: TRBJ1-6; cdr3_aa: CASSWDTNSPLHF; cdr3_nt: TGTGCCAGCAGTTGGGACACTAATTCACCCCTCCACTTT
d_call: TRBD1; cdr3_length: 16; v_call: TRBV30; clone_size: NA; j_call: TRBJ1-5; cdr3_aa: CAWSYHRDRRNQPQHF; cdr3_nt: TGTGCCTGGAGCTACCACCGGGACAGGCGCAATCAGCCCCAGCATTTT
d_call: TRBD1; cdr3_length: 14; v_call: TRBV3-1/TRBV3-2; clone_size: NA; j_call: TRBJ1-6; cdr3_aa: CASSPTGGNSPLHF; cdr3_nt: TGTGCCAGCAGCCCCACAGGGGGCAATTCACCCCTCCACTTT
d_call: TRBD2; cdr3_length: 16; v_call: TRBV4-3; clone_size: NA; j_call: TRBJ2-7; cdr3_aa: CASSPGLAGTSYEQYF; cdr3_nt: TGCGCCAGCAGCCCCGGACTAGCGGGGACGTCCTACGAGCAGTACTTC
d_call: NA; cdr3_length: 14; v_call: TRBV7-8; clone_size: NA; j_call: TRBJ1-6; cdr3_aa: CASSTGQWDSPLHF; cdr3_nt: TGTGCCAGCAGCACGGGACAATGGGATTCACCCCTCCACTTT
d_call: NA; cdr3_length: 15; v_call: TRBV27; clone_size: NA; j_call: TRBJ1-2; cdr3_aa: CASSPTLVVAYGYTF; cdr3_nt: TGTGCCAGCAGTCCGACCCTAGTGGTCGCCTATGGCTACACCTTC
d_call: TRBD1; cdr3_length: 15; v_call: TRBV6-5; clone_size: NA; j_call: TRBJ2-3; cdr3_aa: CASTPRTGRTDTQYF; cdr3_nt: TGTGCCAGCACCCCCCGGACAGGGCGCACAGATACGCAGTATTTT
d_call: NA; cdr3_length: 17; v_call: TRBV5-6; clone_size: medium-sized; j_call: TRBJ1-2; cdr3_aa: CASSYPPPTGKRYGYTF; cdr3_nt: TGTGCCAGCAGCTATCCCCCCCCTACAGGAAAGAGGTATGGCTACACCTTC
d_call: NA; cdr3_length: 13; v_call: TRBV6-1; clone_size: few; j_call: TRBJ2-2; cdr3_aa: CASSEWGPGELFF; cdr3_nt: TGTGCCAGCAGTGAATGGGGGCCCGGGGAGCTGTTTTTT
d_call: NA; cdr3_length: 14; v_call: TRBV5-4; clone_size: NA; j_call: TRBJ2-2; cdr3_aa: CASSLGQNTGELFF; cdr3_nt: TGTGCCAGCAGCTTGGGACAAAACACCGGGGAGCTGTTTTTT
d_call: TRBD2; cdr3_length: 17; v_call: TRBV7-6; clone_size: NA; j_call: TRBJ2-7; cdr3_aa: CASSFGGGTSGSYEQYF; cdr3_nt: TGTGCCAGCAGCTTTGGGGGGGGGACTAGCGGATCCTACGAGCAGTACTTC
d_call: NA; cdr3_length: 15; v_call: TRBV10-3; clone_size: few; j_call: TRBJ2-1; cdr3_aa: CAISDSKSSYNEQFF; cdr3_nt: TGTGCCATCAGTGACTCCAAGAGCTCCTACAATGAGCAGTTCTTC
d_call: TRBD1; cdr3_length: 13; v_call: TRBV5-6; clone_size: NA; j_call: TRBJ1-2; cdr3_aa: CASSMDRLYGYTF; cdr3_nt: TGTGCCAGCAGCATGGACAGGCTCTATGGCTACACCTTC
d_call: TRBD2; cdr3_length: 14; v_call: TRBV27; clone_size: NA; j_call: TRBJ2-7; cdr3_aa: CASSLRREWDEQYF; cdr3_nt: TGTGCCAGCAGTTTACGGCGGGAGTGGGACGAGCAGTACTTC
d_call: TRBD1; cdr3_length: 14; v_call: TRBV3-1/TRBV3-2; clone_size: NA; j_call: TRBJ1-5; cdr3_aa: CASSPDRGDQPQHF; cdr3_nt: TGTGCCAGCAGCCCGGACAGGGGAGATCAGCCCCAGCATTTT
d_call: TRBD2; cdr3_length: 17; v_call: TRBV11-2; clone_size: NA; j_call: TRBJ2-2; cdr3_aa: CASSPGTSGRGGGELFF; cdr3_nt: TGTGCCAGCAGCCCCGGGACTAGCGGGAGAGGGGGCGGGGAGCTGTTTTTT
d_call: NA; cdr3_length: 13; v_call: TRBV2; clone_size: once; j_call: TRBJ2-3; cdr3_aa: CASRPGGTDTQYF; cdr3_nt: TGTGCCAGCAGACCGGGGGGCACAGATACGCAGTATTTT
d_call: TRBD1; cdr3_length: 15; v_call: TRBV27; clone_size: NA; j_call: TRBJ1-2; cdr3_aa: CASSFFGTASYGYTF; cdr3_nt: TGTGCCAGCAGTTTCTTCGGGACAGCCTCTTATGGCTACACCTTC
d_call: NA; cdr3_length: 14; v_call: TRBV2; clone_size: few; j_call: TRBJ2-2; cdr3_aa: CASIQEARGGELFF; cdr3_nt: TGTGCCAGCATCCAAGAGGCCAGGGGAGGGGAGCTGTTTTTT
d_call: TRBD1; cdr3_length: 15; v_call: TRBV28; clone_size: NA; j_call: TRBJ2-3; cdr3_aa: CASSSSRDRDDTQYF; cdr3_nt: TGTGCCAGCAGTTCGTCCCGGGACAGGGATGATACGCAGTATTTT